This record looks at one T cell receptor (beta chain) sequence and its context. The target antigen is unknown. The sample originates from a study of T cell responses to AZD1222 COVID-19 vaccine. Study results and limitations: Breadth and depth of Spike-specific TCRs rose after two AZD1222 doses.

Measured with immunoSEQ multiplex PCR; TCRdb has only the in-frame clones, and not every one. Of around 220,000 clones listed, about 94% were seen once; the top ten hold around 1.8%. V lost 4 bases and J lost 5; bases outside the gene matches: 1. Germline CDR1 is KGHSH and CDR2 is LQKENI. This CDR3 comprises 13 residues. The sequences come from peripheral blood, collected 28 days after the second dose of the MenACWY control vaccine. This clonotype was obtained from an adult who received the MenACWY meningococcal vaccine as a control. V is TRBV18 and J is TRBJ2-3; 9 bases are shared with TRBD1. CDR3 in amino acids: CASSRDREDTQYF. The CDR3 region has the DNA TGTGCCAGCTCACGGGACAGGGAAGATACGCAGTATTTT.